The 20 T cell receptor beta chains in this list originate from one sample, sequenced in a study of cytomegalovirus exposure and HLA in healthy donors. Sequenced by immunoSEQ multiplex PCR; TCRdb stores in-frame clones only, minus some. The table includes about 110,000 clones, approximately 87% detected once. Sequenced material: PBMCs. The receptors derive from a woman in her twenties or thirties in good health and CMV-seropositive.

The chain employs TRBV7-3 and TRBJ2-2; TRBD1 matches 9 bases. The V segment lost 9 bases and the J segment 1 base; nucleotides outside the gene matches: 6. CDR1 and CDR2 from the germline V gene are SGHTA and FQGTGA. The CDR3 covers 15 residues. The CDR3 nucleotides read TGTGCCAGAGACTCGGGACAGGGGAACACCGGGGAGCTGTTTTTT. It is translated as CARDSGQGNTGELFF.

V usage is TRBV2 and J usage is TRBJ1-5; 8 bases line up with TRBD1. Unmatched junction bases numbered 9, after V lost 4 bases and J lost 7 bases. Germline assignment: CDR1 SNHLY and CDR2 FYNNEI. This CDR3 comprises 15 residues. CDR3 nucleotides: TGTGCCAGCAGTGGCTCCAACAGGGGGAGCCAGCCCCAGCATTTT. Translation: CASSGSNRGSQPQHF. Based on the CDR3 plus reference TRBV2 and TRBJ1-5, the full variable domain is EPEVTQTPSHQVTQMGQEVILRCVPISNHLYFYWYRQILGQKVEFLVSFYNNEISEKSEIFDDQFSVERPDGSNFTLKIRSTKLEDSAMYFCASSGSNRGSQPQHFGDGTRLSIL.

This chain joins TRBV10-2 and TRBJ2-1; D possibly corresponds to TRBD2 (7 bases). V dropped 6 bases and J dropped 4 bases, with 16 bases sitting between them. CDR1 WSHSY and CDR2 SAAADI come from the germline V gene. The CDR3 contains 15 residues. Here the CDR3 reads CASRRGLAAYNEQFF. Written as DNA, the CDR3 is TGCGCCAGCAGGCGGGGGCTAGCGGCGTACAATGAGCAGTTCTTC.

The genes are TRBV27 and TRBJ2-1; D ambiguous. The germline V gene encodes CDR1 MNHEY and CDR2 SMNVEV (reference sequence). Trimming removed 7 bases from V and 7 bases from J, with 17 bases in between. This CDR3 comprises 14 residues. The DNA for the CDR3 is TGTGCCAGCACCCCCTGGGCAGGTTATAATGAGCAGTTCTTC. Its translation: CASTPWAGYNEQFF.

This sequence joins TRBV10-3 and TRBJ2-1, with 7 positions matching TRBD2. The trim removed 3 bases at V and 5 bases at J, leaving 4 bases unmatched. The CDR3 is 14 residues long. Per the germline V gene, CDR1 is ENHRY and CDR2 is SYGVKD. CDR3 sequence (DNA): TGTGCCATCAGTGAAGCGGGACGTCACAATGAGCAGTTCTTC. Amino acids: CAISEAGRHNEQFF.

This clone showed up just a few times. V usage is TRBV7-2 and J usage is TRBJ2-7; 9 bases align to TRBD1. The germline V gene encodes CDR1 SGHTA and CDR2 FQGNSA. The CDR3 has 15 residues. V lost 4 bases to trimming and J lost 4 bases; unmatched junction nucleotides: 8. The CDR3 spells CASSSAGTGYYEQYF. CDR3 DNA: TGTGCCAGCAGCTCGGCCGGGACAGGGTATTACGAGCAGTACTTC.

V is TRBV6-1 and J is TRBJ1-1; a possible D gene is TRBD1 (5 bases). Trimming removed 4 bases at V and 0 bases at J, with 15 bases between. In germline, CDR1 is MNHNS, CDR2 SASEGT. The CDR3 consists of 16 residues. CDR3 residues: CASSAQKGDLNTEAFF. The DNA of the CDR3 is TGTGCCAGCAGTGCCCAAAAAGGGGACTTGAACACTGAAGCTTTCTTT.

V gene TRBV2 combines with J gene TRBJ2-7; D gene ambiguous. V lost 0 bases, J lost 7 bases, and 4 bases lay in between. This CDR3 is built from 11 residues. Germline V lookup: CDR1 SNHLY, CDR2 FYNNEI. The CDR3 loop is CASSEAREQYF. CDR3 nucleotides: TGTGCCAGCAGTGAAGCGCGGGAGCAGTACTTC.

CDR3 DNA: TGTGCCAGCAGCGTTAGTCCTAGAGATGAGCAGTTCTTC. Translated: CASSVSPRDEQFF. The chain links TRBV9 to TRBJ2-1, with D uncertain. V lost 2 bases and J 8 bases, leaving 11 bases between the germline ends. CDR3 size: 13 residues. From germline, CDR1 is SGDLS and CDR2 YYNGEE. Full variable domain (rest looked up from reference TRBV9 and TRBJ2-1): DSGVTQTPKHLITATGQRVTLRCSPRSGDLSVYWYQQSLDQGLQFLIQYYNGEERAKGNILERFSAQQFPDLHSELNLSSLELGDSALYFCASSVSPRDEQFFGPGTRLTVL.

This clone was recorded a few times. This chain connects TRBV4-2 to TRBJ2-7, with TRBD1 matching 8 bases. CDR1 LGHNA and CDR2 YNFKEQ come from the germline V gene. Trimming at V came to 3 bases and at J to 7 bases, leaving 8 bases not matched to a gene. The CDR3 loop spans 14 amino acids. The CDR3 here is CASSQRTGMEEQYF. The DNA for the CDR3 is TGTGCCAGCAGCCAGCGGACAGGGATGGAAGAGCAGTACTTC.

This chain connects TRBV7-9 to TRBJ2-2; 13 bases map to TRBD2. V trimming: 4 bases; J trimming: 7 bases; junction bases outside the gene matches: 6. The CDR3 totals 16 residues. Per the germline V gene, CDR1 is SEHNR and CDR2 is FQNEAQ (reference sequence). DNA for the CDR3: TGTGCCAGCAGCTCTACTAGCGGGAGGGCCAACGGGGAGCTGTTTTTT. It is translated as CASSSTSGRANGELFF.

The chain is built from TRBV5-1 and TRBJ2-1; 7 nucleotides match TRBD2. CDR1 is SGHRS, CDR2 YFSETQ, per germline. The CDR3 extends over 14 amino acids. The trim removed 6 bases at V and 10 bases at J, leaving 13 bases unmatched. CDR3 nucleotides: TGCGCCAGCACCCTAGCGGCCCGGGGGACGGAGCAGTTCTTC. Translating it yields CASTLAARGTEQFF.

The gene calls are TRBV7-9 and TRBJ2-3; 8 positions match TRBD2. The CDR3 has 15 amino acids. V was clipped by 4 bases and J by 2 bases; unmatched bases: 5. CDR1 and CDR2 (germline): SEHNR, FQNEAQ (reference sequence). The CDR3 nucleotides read TGTGCCAGCAGCTCTACTAGCGGCGTCACAGATACGCAGTATTTT. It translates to CASSSTSGVTDTQYF.

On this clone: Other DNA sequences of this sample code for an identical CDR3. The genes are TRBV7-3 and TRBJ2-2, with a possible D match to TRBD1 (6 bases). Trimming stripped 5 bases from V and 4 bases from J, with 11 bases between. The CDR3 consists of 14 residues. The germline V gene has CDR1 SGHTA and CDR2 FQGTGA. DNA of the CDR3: TGTGCCAGCAGCCCGCGAGGGGGCACCGGGGAGCTGTTTTTT. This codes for CASSPRGGTGELFF.

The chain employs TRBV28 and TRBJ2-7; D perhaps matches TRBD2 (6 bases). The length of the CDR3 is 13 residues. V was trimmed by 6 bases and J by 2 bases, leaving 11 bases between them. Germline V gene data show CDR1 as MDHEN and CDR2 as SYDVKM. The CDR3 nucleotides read TGTGCCAGCAGCAGTGGAGGGACCTACGAGCAGTACTTC. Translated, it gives CASSSGGTYEQYF.

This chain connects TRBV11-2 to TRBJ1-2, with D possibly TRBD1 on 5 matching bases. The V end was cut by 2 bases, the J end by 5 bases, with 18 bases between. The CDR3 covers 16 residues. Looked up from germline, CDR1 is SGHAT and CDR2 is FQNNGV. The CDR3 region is CASSLPASTWTYGYTF. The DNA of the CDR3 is TGTGCCAGCAGCTTACCCGCTTCGACTTGGACATATGGCTACACCTTC.

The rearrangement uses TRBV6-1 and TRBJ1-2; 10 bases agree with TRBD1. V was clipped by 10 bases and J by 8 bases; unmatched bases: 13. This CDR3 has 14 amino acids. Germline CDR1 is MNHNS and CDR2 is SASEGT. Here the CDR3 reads CAIGQGQGLRGYTF. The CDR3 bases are TGTGCCATTGGACAGGGACAGGGGTTGAGAGGCTACACCTTC.

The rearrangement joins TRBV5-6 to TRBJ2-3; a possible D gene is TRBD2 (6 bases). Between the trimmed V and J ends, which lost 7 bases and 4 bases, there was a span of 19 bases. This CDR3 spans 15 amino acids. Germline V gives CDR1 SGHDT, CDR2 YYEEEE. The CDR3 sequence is CASYTTGDKADTQYF. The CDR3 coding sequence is TGTGCCAGCTACACCACGGGGGATAAAGCAGATACGCAGTATTTT.

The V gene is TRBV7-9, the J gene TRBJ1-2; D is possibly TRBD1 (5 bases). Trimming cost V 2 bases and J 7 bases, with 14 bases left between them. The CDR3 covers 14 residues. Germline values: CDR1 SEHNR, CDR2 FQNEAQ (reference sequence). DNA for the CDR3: TGTGCCAGCAGCTTATCGCAGGGTTCTATTGGCTACACCTTC. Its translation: CASSLSQGSIGYTF. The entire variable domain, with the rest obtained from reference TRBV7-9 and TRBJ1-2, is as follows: DTGVSQNPRHKITKRGQNVTFRCDPISEHNRLYWYRQTLGQGPEFLTYFQNEAQLEKSRLLSDRFSAERPKGSFSTLEIQRTEQGDSAMYLCASSLSQGSIGYTFGSGTRLTVV.

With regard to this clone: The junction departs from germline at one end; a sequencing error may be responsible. The CDR3 sequence: CASSLSSGGRETQYF. CDR3 in DNA: TGTGCTAGCAGCTTGTCTAGCGGGGGACGTGAGACCCAGTACTTC. The chain combines TRBV7-7 with TRBJ2-5; 10 bases fit TRBD2. The CDR3 totals 15 residues. CDR1 and CDR2 from the germline V gene are SSHAT and FNYEAQ (reference sequence). The whole variable domain, remainder taken from reference TRBV7-7 and TRBJ2-5, is GAGVSQSPRYKVTKRGQDVTLRCDPISSHATLYWYQQALGQGPEFLTYFNYEAQPDKSGLPSDRFSAERPEGSISTLTIQRTEQRDSAMYRCASSLSSGGRETQYFGPGTRLLVL.